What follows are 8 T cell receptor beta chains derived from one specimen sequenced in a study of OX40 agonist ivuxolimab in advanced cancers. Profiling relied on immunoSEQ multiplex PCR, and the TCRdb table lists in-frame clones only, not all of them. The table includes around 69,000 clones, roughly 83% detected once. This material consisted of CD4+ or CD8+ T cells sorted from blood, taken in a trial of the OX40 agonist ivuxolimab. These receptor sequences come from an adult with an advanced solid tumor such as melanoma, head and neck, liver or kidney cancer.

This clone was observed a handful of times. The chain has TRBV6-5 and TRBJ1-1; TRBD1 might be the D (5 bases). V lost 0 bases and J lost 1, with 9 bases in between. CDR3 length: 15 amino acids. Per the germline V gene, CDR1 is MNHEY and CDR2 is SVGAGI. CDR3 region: CASSYSRRGNTEAFF. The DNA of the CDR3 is TGTGCCAGCAGTTACTCGAGGAGGGGGAACACTGAAGCTTTCTTT.

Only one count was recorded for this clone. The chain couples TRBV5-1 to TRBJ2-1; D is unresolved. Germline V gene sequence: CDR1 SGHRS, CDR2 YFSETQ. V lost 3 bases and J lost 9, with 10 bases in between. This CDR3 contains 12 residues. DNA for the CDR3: TGCGCCAGCAGCTACACTGGGTTTGAGCAGTTCTTC. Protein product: CASSYTGFEQFF. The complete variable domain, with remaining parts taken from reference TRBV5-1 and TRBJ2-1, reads KAGVTQTPRYLIKTRGQQVTLSCSPISGHRSVSWYQQTPGQGLQFLFEYFSETQRNKGNFPGRFSGRQFSNSRSEMNVSTLELGDSALYLCASSYTGFEQFFGPGTRLTVL.

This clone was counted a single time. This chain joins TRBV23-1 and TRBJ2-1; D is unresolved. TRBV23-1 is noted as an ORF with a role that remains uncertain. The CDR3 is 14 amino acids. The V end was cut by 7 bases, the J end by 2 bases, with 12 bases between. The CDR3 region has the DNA TGCGCCAGCATAGGCGACGGCGCCTACAATGAGCAGTTCTTC. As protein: CASIGDGAYNEQFF.

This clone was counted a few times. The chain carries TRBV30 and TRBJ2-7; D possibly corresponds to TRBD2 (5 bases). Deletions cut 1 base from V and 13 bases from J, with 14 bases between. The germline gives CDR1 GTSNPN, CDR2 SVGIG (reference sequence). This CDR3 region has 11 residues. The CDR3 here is CAWSGSGIYYF. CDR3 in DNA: TGTGCCTGGAGTGGGTCCGGGATATATTACTTC.

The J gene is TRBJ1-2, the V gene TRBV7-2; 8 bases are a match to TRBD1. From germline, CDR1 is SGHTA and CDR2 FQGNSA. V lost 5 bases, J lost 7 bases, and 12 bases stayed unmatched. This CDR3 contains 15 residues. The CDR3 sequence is CASSATGTGSFGYTF. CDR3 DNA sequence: TGTGCCAGCAGCGCCACCGGGACAGGATCGTTTGGCTACACCTTC.

CDR3 DNA: TGCGCCAGTCACCTGGGACAGCCCTACAATGAGCAGTTCTTC. Its protein is CASHLGQPYNEQFF. The J gene is TRBJ2-1, the V gene TRBV5-1; 7 bases agree with TRBD1. Germline V gives CDR1 SGHRS, CDR2 YFSETQ. The CDR3 is 14 residues long. The V and J ends lost 8 bases and 2 bases, in that order; junction bases with no gene match: 7.

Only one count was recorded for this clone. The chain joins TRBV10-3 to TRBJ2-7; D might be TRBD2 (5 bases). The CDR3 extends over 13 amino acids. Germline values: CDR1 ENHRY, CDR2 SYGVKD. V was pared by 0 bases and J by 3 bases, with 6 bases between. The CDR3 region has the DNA TGTGCCATCAGTGAGTCGAGGGTCTACGAGCAGTACTTC. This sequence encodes CAISESRVYEQYF.

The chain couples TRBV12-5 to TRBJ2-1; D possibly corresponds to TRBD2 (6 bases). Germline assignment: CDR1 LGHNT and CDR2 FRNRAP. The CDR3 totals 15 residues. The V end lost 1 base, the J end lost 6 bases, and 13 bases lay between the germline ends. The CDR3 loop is CASGLGGLTANEQFF. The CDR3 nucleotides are TGTGCTAGTGGTTTGGGGGGACTTACGGCCAATGAGCAGTTCTTC.